Below, 30 T cell receptor beta chains from the same sample are listed, as sequenced in a study of graft-versus-host responses after intestinal transplantation. Sequencing used immunoSEQ multiplex PCR; TCRdb keeps in-frame clones, though not all of them. The sample carries around 97,000 clones, 93% recorded once. These receptors are not linked to any known antigen. Sequencing used unstimulated CD8+ T cells sorted from spleen or lymph node cells, obtained before intestinal transplant. The source is a human donor who received an intestinal transplant.

This chain connects TRBV7-9 to TRBJ1-4; D gene ambiguous. Trimming shortened V by 7 bases and J by 0 bases, and 12 bases separated the two germline ends. Germline CDR1 reads SEHNR; CDR2 reads FQNEAQ (reference sequence). The CDR3 consists of 15 residues. CDR3 loop: CASTRGTATNEKLFF. The CDR3 nucleotides are TGTGCCAGCACCCGGGGTACAGCAACTAATGAAAAACTGTTTTTT.

In DNA, the CDR3 is TGTGCCAGCAGCCAAGTAATGCTCGAAGAGACCCAGTACTTC. Its protein is CASSQVMLEETQYF. This chain joins TRBV14 and TRBJ2-5; no clear D. This CDR3 is 14 amino acids long. Germline V gene sequence: CDR1 SGHDN, CDR2 FVKESK. V gave up 1 base and J gave up 3 bases, with 9 bases separating them.

This chain joins TRBV7-8 and TRBJ2-1, with no clear D. V lost 2 bases and J lost 6, with 5 bases in between. The CDR3 length is 12 residues. Germline values: CDR1 SGHVS, CDR2 FQNEAQ. The CDR3 nucleotides are TGTGCCAGCAGCTTATACCTCAATGAGCAGTTCTTC. The encoded protein is CASSLYLNEQFF.

The CDR3: CASSSDRENQPQHF. The CDR3 DNA reads as TGTGCCAGCAGCTCGGACAGGGAAAATCAGCCCCAGCATTTT. The V call is TRBV7-8, the J call TRBJ1-5, with TRBD1 matching over 8 bases. Losses at the gene ends were 4 bases for V and 4 bases for J; bases not matched to a gene: 3. The CDR3 spans 14 residues. CDR1 is SGHVS and CDR2 is FQNEAQ in the germline V gene.

The rearrangement links TRBV7-9 to TRBJ2-5; 8 positions match TRBD2. Germline V gene data show CDR1 as SEHNR and CDR2 as FQNEAQ (reference sequence). This CDR3 is 13 amino acids long. Trimming took 5 bases from V and 4 from J; bases not matched to a gene: 3. CDR3 DNA sequence: TGTGCCAGCAGCGGCGGGGGGTCAGAGACCCAGTACTTC. Its translation: CASSGGGSETQYF.

This chain uses TRBV19 with TRBJ1-2, with 12 nucleotides matching TRBD1. Trimming cost V 5 bases and J 3 bases; bases outside gene matches: 7. Germline V gene sequence: CDR1 LNHDA, CDR2 SQIVND (reference sequence). This CDR3 is built from 16 residues. In DNA, the CDR3 is TGTGCCAGTAGTGGGGGACAGGGGGCGGAGGACTATGGCTACACCTTC. Its translation: CASSGGQGAEDYGYTF.

Only one count was recorded for this clone. The chain recombines TRBV6-6 with TRBJ2-1, with D perhaps matching TRBD2 (6 bases). Trimming removed 6 bases at V and 4 bases at J, with 7 bases between. CDR1 MNHNY and CDR2 SVGAGI come from the germline V gene (reference sequence). This CDR3 spans 12 amino acids. CDR3 in amino acids: CASRGGYNEQFF. The CDR3, as DNA: TGTGCCAGCAGGGGGGGTTACAATGAGCAGTTCTTC.

This sequence joins TRBV30 and TRBJ2-3; 11 bases agree with TRBD2. V shed 2 bases, J shed 6 bases, and the junction held 4 bases outside the gene matches. Germline V gene data show CDR1 as GTSNPN and CDR2 as SVGIG (reference sequence). The CDR3 has 14 amino acids. The CDR3 sequence: CAWSQTSGTDTQYF. As DNA, the CDR3 is TGTGCCTGGAGTCAGACTAGCGGGACGGATACGCAGTATTTT.

Comments on this clone: The DNA is omitted, as the CDR3 cannot be located on it reliably, and the CDR3 follows TCRdb's listing. The CDR3 loop is CASVPQEANTIYF. This chain uses TRBV19 with TRBJ1-3; the D call of TRBD1 is as the table states it, not checked on the DNA. Germline V gives CDR1 LNHDA, CDR2 SQIVND (reference sequence). The CDR3 is 13 residues long, ends included.

The chain employs TRBV10-3 and TRBJ2-1; 9 bases agree with TRBD2. The CDR3 is 17 residues long. With 2 bases clipped from V and 5 bases from J, the junction kept 10 bases outside the gene matches. Germline assignment: CDR1 ENHRY and CDR2 SYGVKD. CDR3: CAISEAGSSGANNEQFF. DNA of the CDR3: TGTGCCATCAGTGAGGCGGGATCTAGCGGGGCAAACAATGAGCAGTTCTTC.

V and J are TRBV7-6 and TRBJ2-3; D perhaps matches TRBD2 (6 bases). Germline V lookup: CDR1 SGHVS, CDR2 FNYEAQ. This CDR3 has 15 amino acids. Trimming removed 4 bases at V and 0 bases at J, with 11 bases between. The CDR3 coding sequence is TGTGCCAGCAGCTACGGGACTCTTAGCACAGATACGCAGTATTTT. Residues: CASSYGTLSTDTQYF.

V is TRBV7-2 and J is TRBJ2-1; possibly TRBD1 or TRBD2 for D (5 bases each). Germline V gives CDR1 SGHTA, CDR2 FQGNSA. The germline V and J ends were trimmed by 5 bases and 8 bases, with 10 bases remaining between them. The length of the CDR3 is 12 residues. DNA of the CDR3: TGTGCCAGCAGCCCTGGGGGTGATGAGCAGTTCTTC. Translating gives CASSPGGDEQFF.

The chain joins TRBV4-1 to TRBJ2-7, with 9 bases identical to TRBD2. V lost 3 bases, J lost 2 bases, and 5 bases stayed unmatched. The V gene's germline CDR1 is MGHRA and CDR2 YSYEKL. This CDR3 is 15 amino acids long. CDR3 loop: CASSQLAGLTYEQYF. The CDR3 DNA reads as TGCGCCAGCAGCCAGCTAGCGGGGCTGACCTACGAGCAGTACTTC.

The chain has TRBV6-5 and TRBJ1-4, with a tentative D call TRBD1 (5 bases). The V end was cut by 4 bases, the J end by 1 base, with 10 bases between. The length of the CDR3 is 15 residues. Germline V gene lookup returns CDR1 MNHEY and CDR2 SVGAGI. CDR3 region: CASSFYQGTNEKLFF. CDR3 bases: TGTGCCAGCAGTTTTTATCAGGGAACTAATGAAAAACTGTTTTTT.

This chain connects TRBV7-2 to TRBJ2-7; D remains ambiguous. Trimming removed 5 bases at V and 4 bases at J, with 15 bases between. The CDR3 consists of 14 residues. The V gene's germline CDR1 is SGHTA and CDR2 FQGNSA. CDR3 sequence (DNA): TGTGCCAGCAGCCCCCCACAGACGCTATACGAGCAGTACTTC. Amino acid sequence: CASSPPQTLYEQYF. The entire variable domain, with the rest obtained from reference TRBV7-2 and TRBJ2-7, is as follows: GAGVSQSPSNKVTEKGKDVELRCDPISGHTALYWYRQSLGQGLEFLIYFQGNSAPDKSGLPSDRFSAERTGGSVSTLTIQRTQQEDSAVYLCASSPPQTLYEQYFGPGTRLTVT.

The rearrangement joins TRBV6-9 to TRBJ2-3; D gene ambiguous. There are 15 residues in the CDR3. From germline, CDR1 is MNHGY and CDR2 SVAAGI. Trimming left V 2 bases short and J 5 bases short, with 14 bases between. This CDR3 reads CASSYPPGRRDTQYF. DNA for the CDR3: TGTGCCAGCAGTTATCCCCCCGGTCGCAGAGATACGCAGTATTTT.

The chain employs TRBV9 and TRBJ2-7, with D perhaps TRBD2 (7 bases). V lost 0 bases to trimming and J lost 2 bases, with 12 bases between them. This CDR3 region has 15 residues. The germline gives CDR1 SGDLS, CDR2 YYNGEE. CDR3 protein: CASSVGGGRAYEQYF. In DNA, the CDR3 is TGTGCCAGCAGCGTAGGGGGGGGCCGGGCCTACGAGCAGTACTTC.

This chain joins TRBV5-6 and TRBJ2-2; a weak D match, TRBD1 (5 bases). CDR3 length equals 14 residues. The germline CDR1 and CDR2 sequences are SGHDT and YYEEEE. Deletions cut 4 bases from V and 0 bases from J, with 7 bases between. CDR3 residues: CASSRTTNTGELFF. The DNA for the CDR3 is TGTGCCAGCAGCAGGACAACGAACACCGGGGAGCTGTTTTTT.

This rearrangement joins TRBV6-9 to TRBJ1-5, with no clear D. CDR3 size: 12 residues. The V and J ends lost 3 bases and 5 bases respectively, with 5 bases between them. Germline CDR1 reads MNHGY; CDR2 reads SVAAGI. This CDR3 reads CASSYPDQPQHF. CDR3 bases: TGTGCCAGCAGTTACCCAGATCAGCCCCAGCATTTT.

The sample holds one count of this clone. J is TRBJ2-1 and V is TRBV4-1; D possibly matches TRBD1 or TRBD2 (5 bases each). Looked up from germline, CDR1 is MGHRA and CDR2 is YSYEKL. This CDR3 comprises 14 residues. Trimming pared 1 base from V and 6 bases from J, leaving 10 bases between. CDR3 bases: TGCGCCAGCAGCCAAGTTCCTGGGGGCAATGAGCAGTTCTTC. Its translation: CASSQVPGGNEQFF.

The V call is TRBV12-5, the J call TRBJ1-2, with D possibly matching TRBD1 (5 bases). Germline CDR1 is LGHNT and CDR2 is FRNRAP. Trimming removed 1 base at V and 6 bases at J, with 21 bases between. CDR3 size: 17 residues. The CDR3 is CASGLGTPTTARDGYTF. The CDR3 DNA reads as TGTGCTAGTGGTTTGGGTACCCCGACGACAGCGAGAGATGGCTACACCTTC.

The CDR3 DNA follows: TGTGCCAGCAGTTGGGGGGGGAGCTCCTACAATGAGCAGTTCTTC. This translates into CASSWGGSSYNEQFF. V is TRBV27 and J is TRBJ2-1, with 7 bases matching TRBD2. The germline V gene encodes CDR1 MNHEY and CDR2 SMNVEV (reference sequence). The CDR3 loop spans 15 amino acids. Losses at the gene ends were 4 bases for V and 0 bases for J; bases not matched to a gene: 3.

CDR3 bases: TGTGCCAGCAGTACGAGAGATGGGAACACTGAAGCTTTCTTT. Amino acid sequence: CASSTRDGNTEAFF. V usage is TRBV27 and J usage is TRBJ1-1; D uncertain. V was trimmed by 5 bases and J by 1 base, leaving 11 bases between them. Germline loops: CDR1 MNHEY, CDR2 SMNVEV (reference sequence). The CDR3 length is 14 residues.

The rearrangement uses TRBV4-1 and TRBJ1-6, with a possible D match to TRBD1 (5 bases). Looked up from germline, CDR1 is MGHRA and CDR2 is YSYEKL. Between the trimmed V and J ends, which lost 3 bases and 4 bases, there was a span of 10 bases. CDR3 length: 15 residues. In nucleotides, the CDR3 is TGCGCCAGCAGCCAGGGGACCGAGTATAATTCACCCCTCCACTTT. Translating it yields CASSQGTEYNSPLHF.

The chain employs TRBV7-9 and TRBJ2-7; D is perhaps TRBD2 (5 bases). CDR1 SEHNR and CDR2 FQNEAQ come from the germline V gene (reference sequence). Trimming cost V 5 bases and J 1 base, with 6 bases left between them. The CDR3 is 12 amino acids. The CDR3 DNA reads as TGTGCCAGCAGCCGGGGTTCCTACGAGCAGTACTTC. Residues: CASSRGSYEQYF. The full variable domain, its missing parts supplied by reference TRBV7-9 and TRBJ2-7, is DTGVSQNPRHKITKRGQNVTFRCDPISEHNRLYWYRQTLGQGPEFLTYFQNEAQLEKSRLLSDRFSAERPKGSFSTLEIQRTEQGDSAMYLCASSRGSYEQYFGPGTRLTVT.

This chain uses TRBV4-2 with TRBJ2-3; weak D call: TRBD2 (6 bases). The CDR3 has 14 amino acids. Germline V lookup: CDR1 LGHNA, CDR2 YNFKEQ. The V and J ends lost 1 base and 5 bases respectively, with 10 bases between them. CDR3 sequence: CASSQGTGEDTQYF. The DNA of the CDR3 is TGTGCCAGCAGCCAAGGCACGGGGGAAGATACGCAGTATTTT.

V is TRBV6-1 and J is TRBJ1-1; no definite D call. The CDR3 is 15 amino acids. Germline CDR1 is MNHNS and CDR2 is SASEGT. Trimming removed 1 base from V and 1 base from J, with 10 bases in between. CDR3 sequence: CASSEEDGTNTEAFF. As DNA, the CDR3 is TGTGCCAGCAGTGAAGAGGACGGCACGAACACTGAAGCTTTCTTT.

This chain joins TRBV4-1 and TRBJ2-3; 12 bases align to TRBD2. V was clipped by 1 base and J by 4 bases; unmatched bases: 3. The CDR3 covers 16 residues. CDR1 and CDR2 from the germline V gene are MGHRA and YSYEKL. Here the CDR3 DNA reads TGCGCCAGCAGCCAAGCGGCTAGCGGGGGGGCAGATACGCAGTATTTT. This encodes CASSQAASGGADTQYF.

V usage is TRBV2 and J usage is TRBJ2-3; D is unclear. CDR3 length equals 16 residues. V was cut by 2 bases and J by 3 bases, with 15 bases left in between. CDR1 SNHLY and CDR2 FYNNEI come from the germline V gene. The CDR3 spells CASSENRAGLTDTQYF. In nucleotides, the CDR3 is TGTGCCAGCAGTGAAAATCGGGCAGGCCTAACAGATACGCAGTATTTT.

The genes are TRBV4-1 and TRBJ2-7; perhaps TRBD2 as D (6 bases). Germline loops: CDR1 MGHRA, CDR2 YSYEKL. V lost 4 bases and J lost 3, with 16 bases in between. CDR3 length equals 15 residues. The CDR3 sequence: CASSPGDWKYYEQYF. As DNA, the CDR3 is TGCGCCAGCAGCCCGGGGGACTGGAAATACTACGAGCAGTACTTC.